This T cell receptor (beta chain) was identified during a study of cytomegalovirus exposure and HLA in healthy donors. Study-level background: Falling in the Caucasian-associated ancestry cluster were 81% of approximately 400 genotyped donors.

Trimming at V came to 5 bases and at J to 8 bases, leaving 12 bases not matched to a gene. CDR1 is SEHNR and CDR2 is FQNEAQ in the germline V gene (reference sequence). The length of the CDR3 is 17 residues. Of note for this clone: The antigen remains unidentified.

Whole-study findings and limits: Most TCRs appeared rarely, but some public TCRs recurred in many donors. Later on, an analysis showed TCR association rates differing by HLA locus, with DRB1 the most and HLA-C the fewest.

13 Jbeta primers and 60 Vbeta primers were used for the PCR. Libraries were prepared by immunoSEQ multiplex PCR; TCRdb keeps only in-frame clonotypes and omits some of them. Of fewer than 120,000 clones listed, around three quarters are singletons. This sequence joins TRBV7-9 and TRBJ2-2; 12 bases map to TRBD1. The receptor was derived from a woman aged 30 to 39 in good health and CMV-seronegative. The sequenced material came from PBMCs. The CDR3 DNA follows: TGTGCCAGCAGCCTAAACCCCGGGACAGGGGGCTGGGGGGAGCTGTTTTTT. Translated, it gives CASSLNPGTGGWGELFF. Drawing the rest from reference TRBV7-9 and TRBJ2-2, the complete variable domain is DTGVSQNPRHKITKRGQNVTFRCDPISEHNRLYWYRQTLGQGPEFLTYFQNEAQLEKSRLLSDRFSAERPKGSFSTLEIQRTEQGDSAMYLCASSLNPGTGGWGELFFGEGSRLTVL.